This T cell receptor beta chain was identified in a study of T cell changes during pregnancy in multiple sclerosis. The germline CDR1 and CDR2 sequences are LNHNV and YYDKDF (reference sequence). V trimming: 3 bases; J trimming: 2 bases; junction bases outside the gene matches: 10. The CDR3 has 16 residues. This clone has only one observation. Method: immunoSEQ multiplex PCR; TCRdb's copy keeps in-frame clones and lacks some. The sample has 90,000 or so clones; 80% to 95% are singletons. This sample comprised peripheral blood, obtained in the first trimester of pregnancy. The origin of this receptor is a female donor with multiple sclerosis, enrolled in a pregnancy study. The chain joins TRBV15 to TRBJ2-7; TRBD1 agrees at 7 bases. CDR3 loop: CATSSYTGTETYEQYF. Here the CDR3 DNA reads TGTGCCACCAGCAGCTACACCGGGACAGAGACCTACGAGCAGTACTTC.